The T cell receptor beta chain described here comes from a study of neurological immune-mediated disorders. The study's findings and limits: Because no CDR3 amino acid sequences were shared across subjects by expanded clones, private repertoires were suggested in all groups. A possible signature appeared as one related-CDR3 cluster, in which phylogenetic grouping placed the repertoires of 18 of 34 multiple sclerosis patients.

Synthesis of cDNA used 5'RACE (with 10-nucleotide random UMIs). From the 5' RACE reads, TCRdb called clonotypes with MiXCR, one entry per CDR3 protein. This sample yields about 66,000 distinct CDR3 sequences, of which about 4.9% are seen a single time; 6.9% belongs to the top ten. The table lists this clonotype with many counts. No antigen is known for it. The V and J ends lost 2 bases and 3 bases respectively, with 4 bases between them. Germline loops: CDR1 ENHRY, CDR2 SYGVKD. The CDR3 length is 12 residues. The sample consisted of PBMCs. V is TRBV10-3 and J is TRBJ1-2; D unclear. This receptor was identified in a man younger than 45 with multiple sclerosis. For the CDR3, the DNA is TGTGCCATCAGTGAGGGGCACTATGGCTACACCTTC. It codes for CAISEGHYGYTF.